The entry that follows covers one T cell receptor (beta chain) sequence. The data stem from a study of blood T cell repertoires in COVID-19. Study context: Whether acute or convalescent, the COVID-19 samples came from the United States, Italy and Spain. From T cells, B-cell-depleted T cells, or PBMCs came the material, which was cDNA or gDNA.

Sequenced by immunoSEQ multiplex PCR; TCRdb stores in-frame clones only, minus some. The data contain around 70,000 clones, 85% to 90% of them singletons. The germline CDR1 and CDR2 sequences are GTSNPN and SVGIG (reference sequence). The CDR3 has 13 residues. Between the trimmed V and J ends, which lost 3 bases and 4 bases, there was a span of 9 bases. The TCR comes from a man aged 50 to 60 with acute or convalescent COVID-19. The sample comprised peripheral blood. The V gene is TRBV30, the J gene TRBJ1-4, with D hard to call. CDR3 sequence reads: CAWRELGNEKLFF. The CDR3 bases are TGTGCCTGGAGAGAACTCGGTAATGAAAAACTGTTTTTT.